This TCR beta chain was recovered during a study of identical twins. Everyone who donated was a healthy Caucasian. Using its own MiXCR run on the 5' RACE reads, TCRdb lists one record per CDR3 protein. The sample lists around 280,000 distinct CDR3 sequences; more than 6.5% were seen once. This clonotype was seen more than once but under ten times. The V end was cut by 0 bases, the J end by 4 bases, with 9 bases between. The germline CDR1 and CDR2 sequences are SGHTA and FQGNSA. This CDR3 has 14 residues. In addition, the sample was reused for a study of yellow fever vaccine responses in identical twins.

The sequence was obtained from a woman aged 18-29 years in good health. The material sequenced was memory (CD45RO+) T cells sorted from blood. V gene TRBV7-2 combines with J gene TRBJ2-5, with D possibly being TRBD1 (6 bases). The CDR3 DNA is TGTGCCAGCAGCTTAGCGGGGGCCCTAGAGACCCAGTACTTC. Residues: CASSLAGALETQYF.